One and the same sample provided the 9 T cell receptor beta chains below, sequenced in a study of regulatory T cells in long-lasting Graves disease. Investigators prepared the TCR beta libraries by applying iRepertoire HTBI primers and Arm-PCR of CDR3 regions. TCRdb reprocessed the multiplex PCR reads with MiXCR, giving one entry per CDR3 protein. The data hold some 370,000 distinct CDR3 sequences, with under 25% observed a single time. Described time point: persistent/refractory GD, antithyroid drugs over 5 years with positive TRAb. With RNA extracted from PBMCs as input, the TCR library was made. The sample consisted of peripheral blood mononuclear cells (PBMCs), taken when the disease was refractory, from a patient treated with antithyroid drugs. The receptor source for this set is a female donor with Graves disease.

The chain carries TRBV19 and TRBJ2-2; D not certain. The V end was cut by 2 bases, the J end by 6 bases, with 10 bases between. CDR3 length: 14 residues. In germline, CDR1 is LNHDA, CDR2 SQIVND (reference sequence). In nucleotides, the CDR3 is TGTGCCAGTAGTATATCCTCTGTGGCCGGGGAGCTGTTTTTT. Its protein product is CASSISSVAGELFF.

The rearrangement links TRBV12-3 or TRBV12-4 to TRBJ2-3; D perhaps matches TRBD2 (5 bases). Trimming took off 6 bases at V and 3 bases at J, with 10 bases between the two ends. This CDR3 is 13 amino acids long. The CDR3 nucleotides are TGTGCCAGCAGAGAGGGTGGGACAGATACGCAGTATTTT. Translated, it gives CASREGGTDTQYF.

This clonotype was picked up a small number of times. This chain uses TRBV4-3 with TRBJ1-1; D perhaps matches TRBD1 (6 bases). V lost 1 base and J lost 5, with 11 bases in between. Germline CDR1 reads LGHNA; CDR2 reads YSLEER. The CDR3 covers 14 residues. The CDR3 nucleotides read TGCGCCAGCAGCCAAGGGCAGGGGAGGACTGAAGCTTTCTTT. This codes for CASSQGQGRTEAFF.

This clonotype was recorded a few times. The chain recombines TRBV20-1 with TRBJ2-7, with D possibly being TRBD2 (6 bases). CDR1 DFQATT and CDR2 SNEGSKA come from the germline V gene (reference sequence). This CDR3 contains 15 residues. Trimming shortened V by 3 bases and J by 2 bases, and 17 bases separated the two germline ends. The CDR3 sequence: CSARAPGLLPYEQYF. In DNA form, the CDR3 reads TGCAGTGCTAGGGCACCGGGACTCCTCCCCTACGAGCAGTACTTC.

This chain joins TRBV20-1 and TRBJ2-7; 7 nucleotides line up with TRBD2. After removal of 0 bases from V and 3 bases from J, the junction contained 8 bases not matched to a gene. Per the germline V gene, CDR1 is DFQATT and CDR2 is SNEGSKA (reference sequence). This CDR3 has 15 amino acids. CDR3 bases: TGCAGTGCTAGAGATCCTGCGGGAGTTCTCTACGAGCAGTACTTC. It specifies CSARDPAGVLYEQYF.

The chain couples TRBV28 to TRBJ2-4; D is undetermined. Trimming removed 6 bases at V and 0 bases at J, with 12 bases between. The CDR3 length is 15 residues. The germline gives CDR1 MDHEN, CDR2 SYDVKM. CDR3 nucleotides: TGTGCCAGCAGCCCGCGTGGGATAGCCAAAAACATTCAGTACTTC. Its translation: CASSPRGIAKNIQYF.

DNA for the CDR3: TGTGCCAGCTCGACAAAAGGTTCGGGGGGAATTGCCGAGCAGTACTTC. It specifies CASSTKGSGGIAEQYF. The rearrangement joins TRBV18 to TRBJ2-7; 7 bases line up with TRBD2. There are 16 residues in the CDR3. Germline lookup yields CDR1 KGHSH and CDR2 LQKENI. Trimming took 6 bases from V and 6 from J; bases not matched to a gene: 17.

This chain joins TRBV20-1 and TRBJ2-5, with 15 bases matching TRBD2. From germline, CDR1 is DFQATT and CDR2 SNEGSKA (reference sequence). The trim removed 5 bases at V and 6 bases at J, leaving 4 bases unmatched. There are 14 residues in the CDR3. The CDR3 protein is CSAGLAGGPKTQYF. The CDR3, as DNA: TGCAGTGCTGGACTAGCGGGAGGGCCAAAGACCCAGTACTTC.

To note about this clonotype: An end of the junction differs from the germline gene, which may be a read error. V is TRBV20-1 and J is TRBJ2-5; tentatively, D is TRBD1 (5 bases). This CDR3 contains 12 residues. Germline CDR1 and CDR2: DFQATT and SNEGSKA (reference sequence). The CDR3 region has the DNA TGCAGTGCTAGTGCAGGGAAAGAGACCCGGTACTTC. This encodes CSASAGKETRYF.